The 28 T cell receptor beta chains in this list originate from one sample, sequenced in a study of cytomegalovirus exposure and HLA in healthy donors. The PCR was carried out with 60 Vbeta primers and 13 Jbeta primers. TCRdb keeps only in-frame clones here, not all; method: immunoSEQ multiplex PCR. Among over 80,000 clones listed, about 70% were seen once. Sequencing was done on a sample of PBMCs. These receptors all come from a woman aged 70-85 years in good health and CMV-seropositive.

This chain connects TRBV9 to TRBJ1-6, with no clear D. V dropped 4 bases and J dropped 9 bases, with 8 bases sitting between them. The CDR3 totals 12 residues. Germline V gives CDR1 SGDLS, CDR2 YYNGEE. Written as DNA, the CDR3 is TGTGCCAGCAGCACTGAGGGTTCACCCCTCCACTTT. Translating gives CASSTEGSPLHF.

The table lists this clone with a few counts. The chain employs TRBV12-5 and TRBJ2-1, with a weak D call TRBD2 (5 bases). The CDR3 loop spans 19 amino acids. Germline loops: CDR1 LGHNT, CDR2 FRNRAP. Trimming cost V 0 bases and J 4 bases, with 22 bases left between them. The CDR3 region is CASGLVLFGIGRRYNEQFF. CDR3 bases: TGTGCTAGTGGTTTGGTACTTTTTGGGATAGGCCGGAGGTACAATGAGCAGTTCTTC. Looking up the rest from reference TRBV12-5 and TRBJ2-1 gives the full variable domain: DARVTQTPRHKVTEMGQEVTMRCQPILGHNTVFWYRQTMMQGLELLAYFRNRAPLDDSGMPKDRFSAEMPDATLATLKIQPSEPRDSAVYFCASGLVLFGIGRRYNEQFFGPGTRLTVL.

V and J are TRBV5-5 and TRBJ2-7; D is ambiguous. This CDR3 spans 13 amino acids. V was cut by 7 bases and J by 5 bases, with 16 bases left in between. Germline V gives CDR1 SGHKS, CDR2 YYEKEE (reference sequence). The CDR3 region has the DNA TGTGCCAGCCGAATGAGCGTCCGGGACGAGCAGTACTTC. This codes for CASRMSVRDEQYF.

DNA of the CDR3: TGTGCCAGCAGCTTCGAACAGTACAATGAGCAGTTCTTC. Amino acid sequence: CASSFEQYNEQFF. V usage is TRBV11-2 and J usage is TRBJ2-1; the D is unclear. Trimming took 3 bases from V and 4 from J, leaving 7 bases between them. This CDR3 contains 13 residues. Per germline, CDR1 SGHAT and CDR2 FQNNGV.

The V call is TRBV7-9, the J call TRBJ2-5, with TRBD2 as a possible D gene (6 bases). The CDR3 loop spans 13 amino acids. Looked up from germline, CDR1 is SEHNR and CDR2 is FQNEAQ (reference sequence). V was pared by 4 bases and J by 2 bases, with 8 bases between. The CDR3 DNA follows: TGTGCCAGCAGCTGGACTATGCAAGAGACCCAGTACTTC. This sequence encodes CASSWTMQETQYF.

The chain joins TRBV7-2 to TRBJ2-7; unclear D gene. The CDR3 covers 13 residues. Germline lookup yields CDR1 SGHTA and CDR2 FQGNSA. The V end lost 1 base, the J end lost 2 bases, and 6 bases lay between the germline ends. CDR3 nucleotides: TGTGCCAGCAGCTTAGTGCAGGCCTACGAGCAGTACTTC. This gives the protein CASSLVQAYEQYF.

This clone has only a few counts. The chain is built from TRBV21-1 and TRBJ1-5. TRBV21-1 is designated a pseudogene. This CDR3 has 18 residues. The CDR3, as DNA: TGTGCCAGCCGCGAAGGGATAGGAGGGAGGTATAGCAATCAGCCCCAGCATTTT. It translates to CASREGIGGRYSNQPQHF.

The chain employs TRBV28 and TRBJ2-5; tentatively, D is TRBD1 (6 bases). The germline V and J ends were trimmed by 6 bases and 1 base, with 18 bases remaining between them. This CDR3 is built from 16 residues. The germline gives CDR1 MDHEN, CDR2 SYDVKM. The CDR3 bases are TGTGCCAGCAGCTCACAGGGTTTTCGTAGCCAAGAGACCCAGTACTTC. This codes for CASSSQGFRSQETQYF.

The chain employs TRBV5-1 and TRBJ1-5; D is uncertain. The CDR3 totals 13 residues. CDR1 is SGHRS and CDR2 is YFSETQ in the germline V gene. V was trimmed by 4 bases and J by 0 bases, leaving 5 bases between them. The CDR3 is CASSQNSNQPQHF. CDR3 coding DNA: TGCGCCAGCAGCCAAAATAGCAATCAGCCCCAGCATTTT.

The chain has TRBV29-1 and TRBJ2-7, with a possible D match to TRBD1 (6 bases). In germline, CDR1 is SQVTM, CDR2 ANQGSEA. The length of the CDR3 is 12 residues. Trimming stripped 7 bases from V and 3 bases from J, with 13 bases between. CDR3 nucleotide sequence: TGCAGCGGAGGACAGCTCGGCTACGAGCAGTACTTC. Translating it yields CSGGQLGYEQYF.

This clone has just a few counts. The V gene is TRBV2, the J gene TRBJ1-1; tentative D call: TRBD1 (6 bases). The V gene's germline CDR1 is SNHLY and CDR2 FYNNEI. Trimming left V 6 bases short and J 1 base short, with 12 bases between. The CDR3 is 14 residues long. The CDR3 DNA is TGTGCCAGCAGATTGGGACACAAGAACACTGAAGCTTTCTTT. Its translation is CASRLGHKNTEAFF.

The rearrangement links TRBV6-1 to TRBJ2-5; D not resolved. Germline values: CDR1 MNHNS, CDR2 SASEGT. There are 12 residues in the CDR3. V was shortened by 8 bases and J by 3 bases, with 10 bases between the two germline ends. The CDR3, as DNA: TGTGCCAGCGGCGGTAGCAAAGAGACCCAGTACTTC. It is translated as CASGGSKETQYF.

This rearrangement joins TRBV7-3 to TRBJ1-5; D gene unclear. Germline CDR1 is SGHTA and CDR2 is FQGTGA. Trimming stripped 1 base from V and 2 bases from J, with 9 bases between. CDR3 length: 15 residues. CDR3 nucleotides: TGTGCCAGCAGCTTAAGCAGAGGGCGCAATCAGCCCCAGCATTTT. Its translation is CASSLSRGRNQPQHF.

J is TRBJ2-7 and V is TRBV4-2, with 10 bases identical to TRBD2. Per germline, CDR1 LGHNA and CDR2 YNFKEQ. The J segment lost 1 base and the V segment lost 1 base, leaving 4 bases of the junction unmatched. The CDR3 runs 16 residues. The CDR3 region has the DNA TGTGCCAGCAGCCAAGCTCAGACTAGCGGGTCCTACGAGCAGTACTTC. This codes for CASSQAQTSGSYEQYF.

A remark on this clone: The sample carries other DNA sequences with the same CDR3. This chain joins TRBV5-1 and TRBJ2-3; D is possibly TRBD2 (5 bases). CDR1 and CDR2 (germline): SGHRS, YFSETQ. The V end lost 2 bases, the J end lost 3 bases, and 7 bases lay between the germline ends. The CDR3 has 13 amino acids. The CDR3 nucleotides read TGCGCCAGCAGCTTCCCGGGGACAGATACGCAGTATTTT. This translates into CASSFPGTDTQYF.

V and J are TRBV5-1 and TRBJ2-1, with D maybe TRBD1 (5 bases). Germline lookup yields CDR1 SGHRS and CDR2 YFSETQ. Trimming left V 1 base short and J 5 bases short, with 7 bases between. The CDR3 is 13 amino acids. The DNA for the CDR3 is TGCGCCAGCAGCTTGACAGGTAACAATGAGCAGTTCTTC. This sequence encodes CASSLTGNNEQFF.

The chain combines TRBV15 with TRBJ1-1, with TRBD1 as a possible D gene (6 bases). Trimming cost V 5 bases and J 1 base, with 20 bases left between them. The CDR3 runs 17 residues. The germline V gene encodes CDR1 LNHNV and CDR2 YYDKDF (reference sequence). CDR3 coding DNA: TGTGCCACCAGCCAGAGGTTACAGGGAAGGAGGAACACTGAAGCTTTCTTT. This sequence encodes CATSQRLQGRRNTEAFF.

In this sample, this clone turned up a few times. The chain couples TRBV7-8 to TRBJ2-7; 9 bases map to TRBD2. This CDR3 has 16 residues. The germline gives CDR1 SGHVS, CDR2 FQNEAQ. V lost 1 base to trimming and J lost 3 bases; unmatched junction nucleotides: 7. The CDR3: CASSLGGGLAFYEQYF. In DNA, the CDR3 is TGTGCCAGCAGCTTAGGGGGGGGACTAGCATTCTACGAGCAGTACTTC.

The V call is TRBV4-1, the J call TRBJ1-1; D is perhaps TRBD1 (5 bases). This CDR3 region has 12 residues. V gave up 3 bases and J gave up 7 bases, with 9 bases separating them. Germline CDR1 and CDR2: MGHRA and YSYEKL. CDR3 loop: CASSQGLDEAFF. The CDR3 DNA sequence: TGCGCCAGCAGCCAGGGGCTGGATGAAGCTTTCTTT.

The chain is built from TRBV28 and TRBJ1-1; possibly TRBD1 for D (6 bases). CDR1 is MDHEN, CDR2 SYDVKM, per germline. There are 11 residues in the CDR3. V dropped 3 bases and J dropped 8 bases, with 7 bases sitting between them. CDR3 sequence reads: CASSFGTEAFF. CDR3 coding DNA: TGTGCCAGCAGTTTCGGGACAGAAGCTTTCTTT. Full variable domain (outside the CDR3, taken from reference TRBV28 and TRBJ1-1): DVKVTQSSRYLVKRTGEKVFLECVQDMDHENMFWYRQDPGLGLRLIYFSYDVKMKEKGDIPEGYSVSREKKERFSLILESASTNQTSMYLCASSFGTEAFFGQGTRLTVV.

This clone was recorded a few times. J is TRBJ2-7 and V is TRBV6-6, with D unclear. The CDR3 extends over 11 amino acids. Deletions cut 8 bases from V and 3 bases from J, with 8 bases between. Germline V gene sequence: CDR1 MNHNY, CDR2 SVGAGI (reference sequence). The CDR3 DNA reads as TGTGCCAGCGAATCCGGCTACGAGCAGTACTTC. Residues: CASESGYEQYF.

CDR3 nucleotide sequence: TGTGCCACCGATAGCGGGAGTTCTAGCACAGATACGCAGTATTTT. It specifies CATDSGSSSTDTQYF. The gene calls are TRBV28 and TRBJ2-3; 9 nucleotides match TRBD2. CDR3 length: 15 amino acids. Germline V gives CDR1 MDHEN, CDR2 SYDVKM. J was trimmed by 0 bases and V by 10 bases; bases with no gene match: 8.

This clone has just a few counts. The chain combines TRBV5-4 with TRBJ2-5; TRBD2 matches 12 bases. The J call may be wrong; the DNA end is better matched by TRBJ2-7. Germline lookup yields CDR1 SGHNT and CDR2 YYREEE (reference sequence). This CDR3 has 16 amino acids. The CDR3 DNA follows: TGTGCCAGCAGCTTGGGGACTAGCGGGACGTACTACGAGCAGTACTTC. It is translated as CASSLGTSGTYYEQYF.

The chain links TRBV2 to TRBJ2-5; D not resolved. There are 12 residues in the CDR3. Trimming took off 2 bases at V and 3 bases at J, with 4 bases between the two ends. Per germline, CDR1 SNHLY and CDR2 FYNNEI. CDR3 nucleotides: TGTGCCAGCAGTGAATCCGAAGAGACCCAGTACTTC. Protein product: CASSESEETQYF.

The J gene is TRBJ2-2, the V gene TRBV9, with 7 nucleotides matching TRBD2. There are 15 residues in the CDR3. Germline loops: CDR1 SGDLS, CDR2 YYNGEE. Trimming at V came to 0 bases and at J to 6 bases, leaving 5 bases not matched to a gene. The DNA of the CDR3 is TGTGCCAGCAGCGTAGCTCCACTAGCGCCCGGGGAGCTGTTTTTT. Its protein is CASSVAPLAPGELFF.

J is TRBJ1-6 and V is TRBV28, with D possibly matching TRBD1 (6 bases). Germline CDR1 MDHEN, CDR2 SYDVKM. V lost 6 bases to trimming and J lost 9 bases, with 24 bases between them. The CDR3 is 17 residues long. CDR3 loop: CASRQTPTGSRLSPLHF. The CDR3 DNA follows: TGTGCCAGCAGACAGACCCCAACAGGGTCTCGGCTTTCACCCCTCCACTTT.

This clone has only one observation. The gene calls are TRBV6-6 and TRBJ2-1; unclear D gene. V lost 2 bases to trimming and J lost 10 bases, with 12 bases between them. CDR3 length: 13 amino acids. Germline V CDR1 and CDR2: MNHNY, SVGAGI (reference sequence). The CDR3: CASSYQRVAEQFF. The CDR3 DNA reads TGTGCCAGCAGTTACCAGCGAGTCGCGGAGCAGTTCTTC.

The V and J genes are TRBV7-3 and TRBJ2-2; tentatively, D is TRBD1 (6 bases). Germline values: CDR1 SGHTA, CDR2 FQGTGA. V was pared by 5 bases and J by 6 bases, with 10 bases between. The CDR3 is 13 amino acids. The CDR3 nucleotides read TGTGCCAGCAGCCTCGAGGGGGCCGGGGAGCTGTTTTTT. This encodes CASSLEGAGELFF.